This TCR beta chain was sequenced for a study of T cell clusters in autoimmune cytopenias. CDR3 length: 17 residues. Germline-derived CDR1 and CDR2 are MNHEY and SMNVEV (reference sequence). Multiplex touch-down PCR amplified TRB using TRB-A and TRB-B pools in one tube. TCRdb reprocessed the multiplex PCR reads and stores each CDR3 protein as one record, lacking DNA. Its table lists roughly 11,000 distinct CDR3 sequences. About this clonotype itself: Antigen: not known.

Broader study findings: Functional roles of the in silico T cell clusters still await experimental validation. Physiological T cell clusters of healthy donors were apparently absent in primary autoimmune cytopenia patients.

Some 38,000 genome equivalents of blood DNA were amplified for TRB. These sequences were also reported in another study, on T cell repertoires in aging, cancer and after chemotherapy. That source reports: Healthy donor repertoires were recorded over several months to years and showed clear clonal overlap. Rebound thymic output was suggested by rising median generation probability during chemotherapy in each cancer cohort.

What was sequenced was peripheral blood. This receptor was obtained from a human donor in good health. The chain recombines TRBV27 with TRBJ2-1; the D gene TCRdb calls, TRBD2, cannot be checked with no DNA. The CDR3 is CASSFRLAGGTEHEQFF.